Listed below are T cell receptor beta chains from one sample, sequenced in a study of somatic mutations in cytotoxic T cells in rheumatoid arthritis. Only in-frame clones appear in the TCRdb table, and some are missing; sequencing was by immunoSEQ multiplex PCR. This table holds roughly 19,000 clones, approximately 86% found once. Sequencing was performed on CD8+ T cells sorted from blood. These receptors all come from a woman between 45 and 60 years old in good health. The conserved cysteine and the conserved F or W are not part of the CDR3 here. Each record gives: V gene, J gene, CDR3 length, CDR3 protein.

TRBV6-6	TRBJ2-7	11	ASSPTGGWGQY
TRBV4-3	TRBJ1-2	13	ASSQGLAANYGYT
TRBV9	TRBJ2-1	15	ASSERRGTTSYNEQF
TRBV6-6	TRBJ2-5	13	ASSYEQEGGETQY
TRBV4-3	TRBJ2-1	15	ASSPRLAGVLYNEQF
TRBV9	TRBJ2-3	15	ASSLIPLGAGTDTQY
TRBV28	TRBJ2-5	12	ASSLLPRQETQY
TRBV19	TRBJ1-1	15	ASSSDRDREQNTEAF
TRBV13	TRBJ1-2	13	ASSFRSPRNYGYT
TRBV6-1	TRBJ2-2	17	ASSEAEAGGTLNTGELF
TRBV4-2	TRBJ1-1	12	ASSQADGNTEAF
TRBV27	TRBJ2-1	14	ASSLRPGGLWDEQF
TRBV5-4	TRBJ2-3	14	ASSLLAGGLGDTQY
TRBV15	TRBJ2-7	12	ATSRGTEYYEQY
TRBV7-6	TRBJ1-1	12	ASSSGGRGTEAF
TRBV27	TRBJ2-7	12	ASSSGGSSYEQY
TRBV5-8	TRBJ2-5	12	ASRTDRFEETQY
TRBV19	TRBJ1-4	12	ASTRGTTNEKLF
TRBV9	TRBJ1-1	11	ASSDRPNTEAF
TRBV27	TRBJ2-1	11	ASSSTGGDEQF
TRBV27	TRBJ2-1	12	ASSRGPTYNEQF
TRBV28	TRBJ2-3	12	AIRGGENTDTQY
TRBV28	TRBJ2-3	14	ASTRPKGREGDTQY
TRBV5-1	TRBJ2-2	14	ASSSPGQGSPGELF
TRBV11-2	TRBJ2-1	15	ASSLVPGLALYNEQF
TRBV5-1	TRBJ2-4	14	ASSLEAGGVKNIQY
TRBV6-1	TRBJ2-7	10	ASRVGSNEQY
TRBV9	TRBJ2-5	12	ASSGREDQETQY
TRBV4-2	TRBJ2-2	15	ASSLGGPAGEVGELF
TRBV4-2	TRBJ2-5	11	ASSPRDQETQY
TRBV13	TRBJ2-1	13	ASTFRTVSHNEQF
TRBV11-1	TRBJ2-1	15	ASSLAQLAGADNEQF
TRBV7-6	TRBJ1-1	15	ASSLFPRSHGKTEAF
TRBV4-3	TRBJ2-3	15	ASSLTTGTRSPDTQY
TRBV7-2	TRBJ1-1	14	ASRELFRVLNTEAF
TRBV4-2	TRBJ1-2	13	ASSHVTGLNYGYT
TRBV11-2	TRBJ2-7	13	ASSDGQGVLYEQY
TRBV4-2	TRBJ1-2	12	ASSQEGQHYGYT
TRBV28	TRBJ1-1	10	ASSRNPTEAF
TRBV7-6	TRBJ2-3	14	ASSLVAGGSTDTQY
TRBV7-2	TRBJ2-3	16	ASRGSSGGALRTDTQY
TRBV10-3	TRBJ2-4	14	AINVRWELAKNIQY
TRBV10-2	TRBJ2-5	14	ASSGVSGGPQETQY
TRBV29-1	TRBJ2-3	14	SVVGGKELVLDTQY